This section outlines one T cell receptor beta chain sequence together with its context. The antigen is undetermined. This entry is derived from a study of response to subunit inactivated influenza vaccine. TCRdb reprocessed the RT-PCR reads via MiXCR and lists one record per CDR3 protein. The sample includes more than 700,000 distinct CDR3 sequences, about 20% of them seen just once. Regarding the study as a whole: The authors proposed limited new T cell recruitment per seasonal influenza vaccination.

V gave up 7 bases and J gave up 8 bases, with 12 bases separating them. Germline CDR1 and CDR2: MNHNS and SASEGT. The CDR3 covers 13 residues. The rearrangement joins TRBV6-1 to TRBJ1-6; D is uncertain. This specimen consisted of PBMCs from blood, obtained 4 to 6 days after vaccination. The sequence was obtained from a man aged 50 to 59 who received an inactivated influenza vaccine. This chain's CDR3 is CASTDRWYSPLHF. DNA for the CDR3: TGTGCCAGCACCGACCGGTGGTATTCACCCCTCCACTTT.